This T cell receptor beta chain was recorded in a study of shared clonotypes between healthy human individuals. Sequencing was performed with immunoSEQ multiplex PCR; in TCRdb, only in-frame clones are kept and a portion is missing. There are about 1.5 million clones in the sample; roughly 96% occur only once, and about 1.2% lies in the top ten. The CDR3 totals 17 residues. Per germline, CDR1 GTSNPN and CDR2 SVGIG (reference sequence). The V and J ends lost 0 bases and 2 bases, in that order; junction bases with no gene match: 12. This chain uses TRBV30 with TRBJ2-5, with 7 bases that match TRBD2. The sequencing sample was made of naive CD4+ T cells sorted from blood. The subset: CD45RA+ positively selected. This receptor was taken from a man aged 30-40 years in good health. CDR3 sequence: CAWSVLVGGLGQETQYF. CDR3 nucleotide sequence: TGTGCCTGGAGTGTACTAGTGGGGGGGTTAGGACAAGAGACCCAGTACTTC.